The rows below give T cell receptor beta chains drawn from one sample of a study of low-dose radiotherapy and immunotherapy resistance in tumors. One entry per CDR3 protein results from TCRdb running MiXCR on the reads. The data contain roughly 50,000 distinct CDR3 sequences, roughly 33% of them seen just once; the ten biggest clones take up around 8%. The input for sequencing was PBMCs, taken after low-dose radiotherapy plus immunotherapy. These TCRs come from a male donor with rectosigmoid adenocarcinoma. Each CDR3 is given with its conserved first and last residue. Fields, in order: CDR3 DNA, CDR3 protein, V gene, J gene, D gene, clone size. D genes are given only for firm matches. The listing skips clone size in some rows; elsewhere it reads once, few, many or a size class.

TGTGCCTGGGGCGGACATAGCAATCAGCCCCAGCATTTT,CAWGGHSNQPQHF,TRBV30,TRBJ1-5,-,-
TGCGCCAGCCGAAGATCGACTGCAACTAATGAAAAACTGTTTTTT,CASRRSTATNEKLFF,TRBV5-1,TRBJ1-4,-,many
TGTGCCAGCAGCCGCTGGACTAGCGGGAGTATTGACGAGCAGTTCTTC,CASSRWTSGSIDEQFF,TRBV3-1,TRBJ2-1,TRBD2,once
TGTGCCAGCGGCGTCCGGGACAGACGTTTAGGGCCCCAGCATTTT,CASGVRDRRLGPQHF,TRBV28,TRBJ1-5,TRBD1,many
TGTGCCAGCAGATCCTTTTCTAGCAATCAGCCCCAGCATTTT,CASRSFSSNQPQHF,TRBV28,TRBJ1-5,-,many
TGCAGTGCTCGACCTCGAAGGGGTCAGCCCCAGCATTTT,CSARPRRGQPQHF,TRBV20-1,TRBJ1-5,-,-
TGTGCCAGCAGTTACTCGACAGGGATTGGCTCCTACGAGCAGTACTTC,CASSYSTGIGSYEQYF,TRBV6-5,TRBJ2-7,TRBD1,many
TGTGCCAGCAGTTTAACTAGCGAGGAACTCACAGATACGCAGTATTTT,CASSLTSEELTDTQYF,TRBV28,TRBJ2-3,TRBD2,-
TGCAGCGTTGAAGGGACCAACACCATATATTTT,CSVEGTNTIYF,TRBV29-1,TRBJ1-3,-,few
TGTGCCAGCGGTCGCCCCTTTACCTACGAGCAGTACTTC,CASGRPFTYEQYF,TRBV2,TRBJ2-7,-,-
TGTGCCAGTAAAGATCGGGGACTGAGCACAGATACGCAGTATTTT,CASKDRGLSTDTQYF,TRBV19,TRBJ2-3,-,many
TGTGCCAGCAGTCTGGGACAGACCTTTTACGAGCAGTACTTC,CASSLGQTFYEQYF,TRBV27,TRBJ2-7,TRBD1,few
TGTGCCAGCAATCGACGGCGGGAAGAGACCCAGTACTTC,CASNRRREETQYF,TRBV2,TRBJ2-5,-,many
TGTGCCAGCAGCGTAGCAGGCAGTCTGAACACTGAAGCTTTCTTT,CASSVAGSLNTEAFF,TRBV9,TRBJ1-1,-,-
TGTGCCAGCAGCTCAATTGACCGCGCTCGAGAGACCCAGTACTTC,CASSSIDRARETQYF,TRBV7-2,TRBJ2-5,-,many
TGTGCCAGCATTTCTCGACAGGGGGGAACTGAAGCTTTCTTT,CASISRQGGTEAFF,TRBV28,TRBJ1-1,TRBD1,many
TGCGCCAGCAGCCAAGTCGCGCGGGGGTTGGGTGAAAAACTGTTTTTT,CASSQVARGLGEKLFF,TRBV4-3,TRBJ1-4,-,many
TGTGCCAGCTCACTAATAGCAGCCATCTCTGGGGCCAACGTCCTGACTTTC,CASSLIAAISGANVLTF,TRBV18,TRBJ2-6,-,many
TGTGCCAGCACAAGCGGGGCTTCCTACAATGAGCAGTTCTTC,CASTSGASYNEQFF,TRBV28,TRBJ2-1,TRBD2,-
TGTGCCAGCAGCTTGGGAGGCTCTGGAAACACCATATATTTT,CASSLGGSGNTIYF,TRBV7-6,TRBJ1-3,-,many
TGTGCCAGCCAACCGTCCGGGACAGTCTACGAGCAGTACTTC,CASQPSGTVYEQYF,TRBV28,TRBJ2-7,TRBD1,-
TGTGCCAGCAGCTTCGGGGGGGACATTCAGTACTTC,CASSFGGDIQYF,TRBV5-5,TRBJ2-4,TRBD2,many
TGTGCCACAGCTTCGACAGGTCCGGGGATAGAAAAACTGTTTTTT,CATASTGPGIEKLFF,TRBV6-1,TRBJ1-4,-,-
TGTGCCAGCCAAGACAGGGCCCAGGAAAGAAACCAGCATTTT,CASQDRAQERNQHF,TRBV19,TRBJ1-5,TRBD1,medium-sized
TGTGCCAGCAGCTTATCCTGGGGTCCTCAGCCCCAGCATTTT,CASSLSWGPQPQHF,TRBV7-2,TRBJ1-5,-,many
TGTGCCAGCACCTTAGAAACTCAAGAGACCCAGTACTTC,CASTLETQETQYF,TRBV28,TRBJ2-5,-,medium-sized
TGTGCCAGCAGCCGCAATCGACAGACCCATCAGCCCCAGCATTTT,CASSRNRQTHQPQHF,TRBV2,TRBJ1-5,-,-
TGTGCCAGCAGTCCCGCCCCGTGGACTTTTGACTACGAGCAGTACTTC,CASSPAPWTFDYEQYF,TRBV28,TRBJ2-7,-,medium-sized
TGTGCCATCAGCCCAAGCGGGGGGGCAGATACGCAGTATTTT,CAISPSGGADTQYF,TRBV10-3,TRBJ2-3,TRBD2,many
TGTGCCAGCAGTTACAGGACAGGGGATAACACTGAAGCTTTCTTT,CASSYRTGDNTEAFF,TRBV6-2/TRBV6-3,TRBJ1-1,TRBD1,few
TGCGCCAGCACCGCGGGGGGGCCAGGTGATACGCAGTATTTT,CASTAGGPGDTQYF,TRBV5-1,TRBJ2-3,TRBD2,medium-sized
TGTGCCAGCAGTTTGGGACTAGCGAGTGATGAGCAGTTCTTC,CASSLGLASDEQFF,TRBV28,TRBJ2-1,TRBD2,-
TGTGCCAGCAGCCCGGATTACAGGGACGAGCAGTACTTC,CASSPDYRDEQYF,TRBV7-3,TRBJ2-7,-,many
TGTGCCAGCAGCACCGACAGGGGCGGATTCTACGAGCAGTACTTC,CASSTDRGGFYEQYF,TRBV7-9,TRBJ2-7,TRBD1,many
TGTGCCAGCAGCGTTCGGGGACTAGCGGGAGGGGACAATGAGCAGTTCTTC,CASSVRGLAGGDNEQFF,TRBV9,TRBJ2-1,TRBD2,many
TGTGCCAGCAGCCGGGACGGAGCCAAAAACATTCAGTACTTC,CASSRDGAKNIQYF,TRBV28,TRBJ2-4,-,-
TGTGCCAGCAGCTTTAGCGGGGGGGGCACAGATACGCAGTATTTT,CASSFSGGGTDTQYF,TRBV7-8,TRBJ2-3,TRBD2,many